The following is a TCR beta chain sequence with its context. V gave up 0 bases and J gave up 8 bases, with 14 bases separating them. The CDR3 runs to 15 residues. The germline gives CDR1 MRHNA, CDR2 SNTAGT. The data originate from a study of control samples from healthy donors and cancer patients. The table came from immunoSEQ multiplex PCR; TCRdb's copy has only in-frame clones and leaves some out. The table has some 17,000 clones, less than 90% seen once. V and J are TRBV6-4 and TRBJ2-1; the D is unclear. The sequence was obtained from a man aged 55 to 70 with head and neck cancer. Sequencing was performed on PBMCs. CDR3 in DNA: TGTGCCAGCAGTGACTCCGGGCGGCCCCGGGATGAGCAGTTCTTC. It yields the protein CASSDSGRPRDEQFF.